The 3 T cell receptor beta chains in this list originate from one sample, sequenced in a study of blood T cell repertoires in COVID-19. The table came from immunoSEQ multiplex PCR; TCRdb's copy has only in-frame clones and leaves some out. Among 240,000 or so clones listed, approximately 86% were seen once. Sequenced: peripheral blood. All receptors derive from a woman younger than 45 with acute or convalescent COVID-19.

The rearrangement uses TRBV29-1 and TRBJ2-7, with D possibly being TRBD2 (5 bases). The CDR3 extends over 13 amino acids. V was pared by 3 bases and J by 3 bases, with 12 bases between. Germline CDR1 and CDR2: SQVTM and ANQGSEA. The CDR3 region is CSVEPRGSYEQYF. In nucleotides, the CDR3 is TGCAGCGTTGAGCCCCGGGGAAGCTACGAGCAGTACTTC.

V is TRBV7-8 and J is TRBJ2-4; possible D gene TRBD2, 5 bases. Trimming removed 3 bases from V and 2 bases from J, with 14 bases in between. CDR3 length: 16 amino acids. Germline CDR1 and CDR2: SGHVS and FQNEAQ. Here the CDR3 reads CASSFPREGSKNIQYF. CDR3 bases: TGTGCCAGCAGCTTCCCCCGCGAGGGCTCCAAAAACATTCAGTACTTC.

The rearrangement uses TRBV18 and TRBJ2-7; TRBD2 aligns across 10 bases. Germline V lookup: CDR1 KGHSH, CDR2 LQKENI. Unmatched junction bases numbered 5, after V lost 4 bases and J lost 2 bases. The CDR3 is 15 residues long. The CDR3 spells CASSRASGGPYEQYF. The CDR3 DNA reads TGTGCCAGCTCACGTGCTAGCGGGGGACCCTACGAGCAGTACTTC. Drawing the rest from reference TRBV18 and TRBJ2-7, the complete variable domain is NAGVMQNPRHLVRRRGQEARLRCSPMKGHSHVYWYRQLPEEGLKFMVYLQKENIIDESGMPKERFSAEFPKEGPSILRIQQVVRGDSAAYFCASSRASGGPYEQYFGPGTRLTVT.